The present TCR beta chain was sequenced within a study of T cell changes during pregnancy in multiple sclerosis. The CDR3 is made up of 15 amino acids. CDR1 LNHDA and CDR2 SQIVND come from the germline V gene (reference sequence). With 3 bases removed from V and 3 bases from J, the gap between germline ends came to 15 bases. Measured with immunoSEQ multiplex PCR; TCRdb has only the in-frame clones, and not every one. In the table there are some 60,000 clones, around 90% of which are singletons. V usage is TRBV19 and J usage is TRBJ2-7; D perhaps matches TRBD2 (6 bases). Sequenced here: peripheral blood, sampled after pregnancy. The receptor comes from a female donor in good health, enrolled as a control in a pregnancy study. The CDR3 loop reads CASSMYPAGSYEQYF. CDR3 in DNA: TGTGCCAGTAGTATGTACCCGGCGGGGAGCTACGAGCAGTACTTC.